This T cell receptor beta chain is drawn from a study of cytomegalovirus exposure and HLA in healthy donors. Study-wide background: The roughly 120 million unique TCR beta sequences, from roughly 170 million T cells, were found by an earlier analysis.

PCR involved 60 Vbeta and 13 Jbeta primers. Produced via immunoSEQ multiplex PCR; TCRdb's table is partial and in-frame only. This repertoire includes tens of thousands of clones. This CDR3 is 13 amino acids long. The V gene lost 1 base and the J gene lost 4 bases, with 5 bases spanning the gap. The germline gives CDR1 SGHAT, CDR2 FQDESV (reference sequence). As to this clone: Its matching antigen is unknown.

Study results and limitations: A later analysis showed TCR association rates differing by HLA locus, peaking at DRB1 and lowest at HLA-C. Reports indicate that TCR beta sequences accurately predicted the HLA-A and HLA-B alleles of most subjects. The study flagged about 150 TCR beta chains as cytomegalovirus-associated.

The sample comprised PBMCs. The receptor's source is a woman aged 40 to 50 in good health and CMV-seronegative. V usage is TRBV11-1 and J usage is TRBJ1-5; no clear D. The CDR3 sequence: CASSLGLNQPQHF. In nucleotides, the CDR3 is TGTGCCAGCAGCTTAGGACTTAATCAGCCCCAGCATTTT.